One sample yielded the 24 T cell receptor beta chains listed below, sequenced in a study of shared clonotypes between healthy human individuals. Clones were read by immunoSEQ multiplex PCR, and TCRdb kept only the in-frame ones, dropping some. The sample gives 2 million to 2.5 million clones, just over 90% of which show up once; under 0.45% is in the top ten. Sequencing used naive CD4+ T cells from PBMCs. Subset meaning: CD45RA+ positively selected. These receptor sequences come from a man between 18 and 29 years old in good health. Some clones in this sample may be carry-over from other donors' samples.

This chain links TRBV7-3 with TRBJ2-1, with 8 bases that match TRBD1. Trimming cost V 5 bases and J 5 bases; bases outside gene matches: 14. The CDR3 is made up of 17 amino acids. CDR1 is SGHTA, CDR2 FQGTGA, per germline. CDR3 sequence: CASSDTTGQGRDNEQFF. CDR3 DNA: TGTGCCAGCAGCGACACGACAGGACAGGGTCGAGACAATGAGCAGTTCTTC.

The V and J genes are TRBV2 and TRBJ1-1; tentative D call: TRBD1 (5 bases). V was shortened by 8 bases and J by 4 bases, with 14 bases between the two germline ends. The CDR3 has 13 amino acids. The V gene's germline CDR1 is SNHLY and CDR2 FYNNEI. CDR3 sequence reads: CASHAGGATEAFF. The CDR3 DNA reads TGTGCCAGCCATGCCGGGGGTGCCACTGAAGCTTTCTTT.

The gene calls are TRBV9 and TRBJ2-6; D may be TRBD2 (6 bases). The V end was cut by 7 bases, the J end by 4 bases, with 12 bases between. The CDR3 sequence is 14 residues long. CDR1 SGDLS and CDR2 YYNGEE come from the germline V gene. This chain's CDR3 is CASWRGAGANVLTF. CDR3 DNA: TGTGCCAGCTGGAGGGGCGCGGGGGCCAACGTCCTGACTTTC.

The chain uses TRBV6-1 and TRBJ1-5; TRBD1 is a possible D gene (5 bases). The CDR3 runs 15 residues. Germline loops: CDR1 MNHNS, CDR2 SASEGT. V was trimmed by 7 bases and J by 7 bases, leaving 20 bases between them. The CDR3 DNA reads as TGTGCCAGCACCCTCAGGGAAGGGTTTCGGCAGCCCCAGCATTTT. This translates into CASTLREGFRQPQHF.

This chain joins TRBV11-2 and TRBJ2-2; D is ambiguous. This CDR3 is built from 13 residues. Trimming took off 5 bases at V and 6 bases at J, with 10 bases between the two ends. Germline-derived CDR1 and CDR2 are SGHAT and FQNNGV. For the CDR3, the DNA is TGTGCCAGCAGCCCCATTTGGGCCGGGGAGCTGTTTTTT. Its translation is CASSPIWAGELFF.

This chain joins TRBV7-9 and TRBJ1-2; the D gene is possibly TRBD1 (5 bases). The CDR3 totals 13 residues. V lost 4 bases, J lost 8 bases, and 14 bases lay in between. Germline V gives CDR1 SEHNR, CDR2 FQNEAQ (reference sequence). The CDR3 loop is CASSWTGGPGYTF. CDR3 DNA sequence: TGTGCCAGCAGCTGGACGGGGGGACCAGGCTACACCTTC. The full variable domain, its missing parts supplied by reference TRBV7-9 and TRBJ1-2, is DTGVSQNPRHKITKRGQNVTFRCDPISEHNRLYWYRQTLGQGPEFLTYFQNEAQLEKSRLLSDRFSAERPKGSFSTLEIQRTEQGDSAMYLCASSWTGGPGYTFGSGTRLTVV.

CDR3 loop: CASSLGGQGWADTQYF. DNA for the CDR3: TGCGCCAGCAGCTTGGGAGGACAGGGGTGGGCAGATACGCAGTATTTT. The chain joins TRBV5-1 to TRBJ2-3; 9 bases are a match to TRBD1. CDR3 size: 16 residues. Germline V gene sequence: CDR1 SGHRS, CDR2 YFSETQ. V shed 0 bases and J 4 bases; nucleotides not matched to a gene: 6.

The V gene is TRBV11-2, the J gene TRBJ2-4; TRBD2 matches at 12 bases. CDR1 SGHAT and CDR2 FQNNGV come from the germline V gene. V lost 4 bases to trimming and J lost 11 bases; unmatched junction nucleotides: 6. The CDR3 is 14 residues long. CDR3 DNA sequence: TGTGCCAGCAGCTCGGGACTAGCGGGTTTGTTTCAGTACTTC. This codes for CASSSGLAGLFQYF.

The chain recombines TRBV5-1 with TRBJ2-1, with 8 nucleotides matching TRBD2. Germline values: CDR1 SGHRS, CDR2 YFSETQ. The CDR3 spans 15 residues. After removal of 5 bases from V and 4 bases from J, the junction contained 8 bases not matched to a gene. The CDR3 here is CASSQTSGGYNEQFF. The CDR3 DNA follows: TGCGCCAGCAGTCAAACTAGCGGTGGATACAATGAGCAGTTCTTC.

The chain links TRBV21-1 to TRBJ2-5. TRBV21-1 represents a pseudogene. The CDR3 is 14 residues long. This CDR3 is CASSKRRYRETQYF. The CDR3 region has the DNA TGTGCCAGCAGCAAAAGGAGGTACAGGGAGACCCAGTACTTC.

The chain links TRBV11-2 to TRBJ2-7; no firm D call. Germline V gene sequence: CDR1 SGHAT, CDR2 FQNNGV. Trimming took off 1 base at V and 5 bases at J, with 6 bases between the two ends. The CDR3 is 12 residues long. The CDR3 spells CASSLVGHEQYF. CDR3 nucleotide sequence: TGTGCCAGCAGCTTAGTAGGACACGAGCAGTACTTC.

Details on this clone: Other DNA sequences in this sample translate to the same CDR3. The chain uses TRBV6-5 and TRBJ1-1; TRBD1 matches at 11 bases. The CDR3 sequence is 14 residues long. V dropped 5 bases and J dropped 5; count of bases not matched to a gene: 4. Per germline, CDR1 MNHEY and CDR2 SVGAGI. The CDR3 DNA sequence: TGTGCCAGCAGTCCGGACAGGGGGCGTACTGAAGCTTTCTTT. It encodes CASSPDRGRTEAFF.

The chain couples TRBV30 to TRBJ1-2, with a weak D call TRBD1 (5 bases). The V end was cut by 0 bases, the J end by 4 bases, with 21 bases between. This CDR3 comprises 17 residues. Germline CDR1 GTSNPN, CDR2 SVGIG (reference sequence). CDR3 nucleotides: TGTGCCTGGAGTGTAAATGGCTACTCGAGGGGCGCCTATGGCTACACCTTC. Amino acid sequence: CAWSVNGYSRGAYGYTF.

The rearrangement joins TRBV29-1 to TRBJ2-5; D possibly corresponds to TRBD1 (6 bases). Germline CDR1 SQVTM, CDR2 ANQGSEA. V was trimmed by 6 bases and J by 4 bases, leaving 30 bases between them. This CDR3 has 18 residues. DNA of the CDR3: TGCAGCGTCGAGGAGGTTATAACAGGGCTTGTCGGATCAGAGACCCAGTACTTC. Translating it yields CSVEEVITGLVGSETQYF.

This chain uses TRBV4-1 with TRBJ2-7; the D gene is possibly TRBD1 (5 bases). Trimming pared 8 bases from V and 3 bases from J, leaving 23 bases between. The germline CDR1 and CDR2 sequences are MGHRA and YSYEKL. CDR3 length equals 16 residues. The CDR3 is CASCHPKNKDNYEQYF. DNA of the CDR3: TGCGCCAGCTGTCACCCCAAAAACAAGGACAACTACGAGCAGTACTTC.

V is TRBV14 and J is TRBJ2-3, with 8 bases matching TRBD2. J gave up 5 bases and V 5 bases, and 21 bases lay outside the gene matches. The CDR3 contains 19 residues. Germline CDR1 SGHDN, CDR2 FVKESK. The CDR3 loop reads CASSARILRRAGAEDTQYF. DNA of the CDR3: TGTGCCAGCAGCGCCCGGATTCTTAGAAGAGCGGGAGCCGAAGATACGCAGTATTTT.

This clone came up once. This sample includes further DNA sequences coding for the same CDR3. This chain links TRBV7-2 with TRBJ2-3; D unresolved. Per the germline V gene, CDR1 is SGHTA and CDR2 is FQGNSA. The germline V and J ends were trimmed by 3 bases and 5 bases, with 9 bases remaining between them. This CDR3 contains 13 residues. CDR3 region: CASSLAVEDTQYF. The CDR3 DNA is TGTGCCAGCAGCTTGGCGGTTGAAGATACGCAGTATTTT.

The chain carries TRBV9 and TRBJ2-6; 9 bases match TRBD1. Looked up from germline, CDR1 is SGDLS and CDR2 is YYNGEE. This CDR3 is 16 amino acids long. Germline trimming cut 3 bases from V and 4 bases from J; bases unmatched to any gene: 5. This CDR3 is CASSAKQGAGANVLTF. CDR3 nucleotides: TGTGCCAGCAGCGCTAAACAGGGGGCCGGGGCCAACGTCCTGACTTTC.

A remark on this clone: The same CDR3 arises from other DNA sequences in this sample as well. The chain uses TRBV6-1 and TRBJ2-7; D unclear. CDR3 length equals 12 residues. The V end was cut by 4 bases, the J end by 4 bases, with 8 bases between. Germline values: CDR1 MNHNS, CDR2 SASEGT. CDR3 in amino acids: CASSVQSYEQYF. The CDR3 DNA is TGTGCCAGCAGTGTCCAGAGTTACGAGCAGTACTTC.

Concerning this clone itself: The same CDR3 also results from other DNA sequences found in this sample. V gene TRBV6-1 combines with J gene TRBJ2-7; D unclear. The CDR3 length is 13 residues. The germline V gene encodes CDR1 MNHNS and CDR2 SASEGT. V shed 2 bases and J shed 2 bases, with 7 bases lying between them. This CDR3 is CASSERVPYEQYF. For the CDR3, the DNA is TGTGCCAGCAGTGAAAGGGTCCCCTACGAGCAGTACTTC.

This clone was seen only once. The gene calls are TRBV5-1 and TRBJ2-6; unclear D gene. The V and J ends lost 4 bases and 0 bases respectively, with 14 bases between them. CDR3 length equals 17 residues. CDR1 and CDR2 from the germline V gene are SGHRS and YFSETQ. As DNA, the CDR3 is TGCGCCAGCAGCAAGGCACACTCGAACTCTGGGGCCAACGTCCTGACTTTC. This gives the protein CASSKAHSNSGANVLTF.

The V gene is TRBV7-2, the J gene TRBJ2-1, with 7 bases matching TRBD2. In germline, CDR1 is SGHTA, CDR2 FQGNSA. This CDR3 is built from 15 residues. Trimming removed 2 bases from V and 7 bases from J; junction bases left unmatched: 8. The CDR3 DNA follows: TGTGCCAGCAGCTTAACGGCGGGAGTAGCGAATGAGCAGTTCTTC. Translation: CASSLTAGVANEQFF. The entire variable domain, with the rest obtained from reference TRBV7-2 and TRBJ2-1, is as follows: GAGVSQSPSNKVTEKGKDVELRCDPISGHTALYWYRQSLGQGLEFLIYFQGNSAPDKSGLPSDRFSAERTGGSVSTLTIQRTQQEDSAVYLCASSLTAGVANEQFFGPGTRLTVL.

V gene TRBV14 combines with J gene TRBJ2-7; the D gene could be TRBD1 or TRBD2 (7 bases each). The CDR3 covers 16 residues. CDR1 and CDR2 (germline): SGHDN, FVKESK. Trimming took 4 bases from V and 3 from J, leaving 19 bases between them. The CDR3 coding sequence is TGTGCCAGCAGCCCTCGACAGGGAGGGAAGGGCTACGAGCAGTACTTC. Amino acid sequence: CASSPRQGGKGYEQYF.

This clone was seen just once. The J gene is TRBJ2-1, the V gene TRBV4-2; 9 positions agree with TRBD1. Trimming removed 3 bases from V and 6 bases from J; junction bases left unmatched: 6. CDR1 is LGHNA, CDR2 YNFKEQ, per germline. The CDR3 contains 15 residues. The CDR3 loop is CASSQRTGVGNEQFF. Written as DNA, the CDR3 is TGTGCCAGCAGCCAGAGGACAGGGGTGGGCAATGAGCAGTTCTTC.